The rows below give T cell receptor beta chains drawn from one sample of a study of Graves' ophthalmopathy and Graves' hyperthyroidism. One entry per CDR3 protein results from TCRdb running MiXCR on the multiplex PCR reads. This table has about 1.2 million distinct CDR3 sequences, less than 45% appearing once. The source material was peripheral blood or thyroid tissue (not recorded which). The receptors come from an adult man with Graves' hyperthyroidism. CDR3s include the opening cysteine and the closing phenylalanine or tryptophan. Each record gives: V gene, CDR3 length, J gene, D gene, clone size, CDR3 protein, CDR3 DNA. A D gene is named only where the DNA matches it firmly. Clone size is not always given. Where it is, it says once, few, many or a class for expanded clones.

V gene: TRBV12-3/TRBV12-4; CDR3 length: 15; J gene: TRBJ1-1; D gene: -; clone size: few; CDR3 protein: CASSERRGRTTEAFF; CDR3 DNA: TGTGCCAGCAGTGAGAGGAGGGGTAGGACCACTGAAGCTTTCTTT
V gene: TRBV7-2; CDR3 length: 14; J gene: TRBJ2-5; D gene: -; clone size: many; CDR3 protein: CASSRGGPQETQYF; CDR3 DNA: TGTGCCAGCAGCCGTGGGGGGCCCCAAGAGACCCAGTACTTC
V gene: TRBV6-4; CDR3 length: 15; J gene: TRBJ1-1; D gene: -; clone size: many; CDR3 protein: CASSDGGQLNTEAFF; CDR3 DNA: TGTGCCAGCAGTGACGGAGGGCAACTGAACACTGAAGCTTTCTTT
V gene: TRBV12-3/TRBV12-4; CDR3 length: 12; J gene: TRBJ1-5; D gene: TRBD1; clone size: -; CDR3 protein: CASSERTGFCHF; CDR3 DNA: TGTGCCAGCAGTGAACGGACAGGGTTCTGTCATTTT
V gene: TRBV7-7; CDR3 length: 14; J gene: TRBJ2-5; D gene: -; clone size: many; CDR3 protein: CASSLAHRQETQYF; CDR3 DNA: TGTGCCAGCAGCTTAGCGCACAGACAAGAGACCCAGTACTTC
V gene: TRBV7-2; CDR3 length: 14; J gene: TRBJ2-5; D gene: -; clone size: -; CDR3 protein: CASSLDWGFETQYF; CDR3 DNA: TGTGCCAGCAGCTTAGATTGGGGGTTCGAGACCCAGTACTTC
V gene: TRBV19; CDR3 length: 15; J gene: TRBJ1-4; D gene: TRBD1; clone size: -; CDR3 protein: CASSRGPGGGEKLFF; CDR3 DNA: TGTGCCAGTAGTCGGGGGCCAGGGGGCGGTGAAAAACTGTTTTTT
V gene: TRBV5-4; CDR3 length: 14; J gene: TRBJ2-7; D gene: -; clone size: -; CDR3 protein: CASSLTASSYGQYF; CDR3 DNA: TGTGCCAGCAGCCTGACAGCAAGCTCCTACGGGCAGTACTTC
V gene: TRBV20-1; CDR3 length: 12; J gene: TRBJ2-7; D gene: -; clone size: -; CDR3 protein: CSASRDNYEQYF; CDR3 DNA: TGCAGTGCTAGTCGGGACAACTACGAGCAGTACTTC
V gene: TRBV28; CDR3 length: 13; J gene: TRBJ1-5; D gene: TRBD1; clone size: -; CDR3 protein: CASWTGVAQPQHF; CDR3 DNA: TGTGCCAGCTGGACAGGGGTCGCTCAGCCCCAGCATTTT
V gene: TRBV19; CDR3 length: 13; J gene: TRBJ1-5; D gene: -; clone size: few; CDR3 protein: CASSIMRSQPQHF; CDR3 DNA: TGTGCCAGTAGTATCATGAGAAGTCAGCCCCAACATTTT
V gene: TRBV20-1; CDR3 length: 11; J gene: TRBJ2-2; D gene: -; clone size: -; CDR3 protein: CSASQAGELFF; CDR3 DNA: TGCAGTGCTTCCCAAGCCGGGGAGCTGTTTTTT
V gene: TRBV15; CDR3 length: 15; J gene: TRBJ1-2; D gene: -; clone size: -; CDR3 protein: CATSRDKGSNYGYTF; CDR3 DNA: TGTGCCACCAGCAGAGATAAGGGAAGCAACTATGGCTACACCTTC
V gene: TRBV19; CDR3 length: 15; J gene: TRBJ1-5; D gene: -; clone size: once; CDR3 protein: CASGTSSYSNQPQHF; CDR3 DNA: TGTGCCAGTGGGACATCCAGTTATAGCAATCAGCCCCAGCATTTT
V gene: TRBV18; CDR3 length: 12; J gene: TRBJ2-5; D gene: -; clone size: few; CDR3 protein: CASSREVETQYF; CDR3 DNA: TGTGCCAGCTCACGGGAGGTTGAGACCCAGTACTTC
V gene: TRBV20-1; CDR3 length: 15; J gene: TRBJ1-5; D gene: -; clone size: many; CDR3 protein: CSADENRGGGQPQHF; CDR3 DNA: TGCAGTGCCGACGAGAATAGAGGAGGGGGTCAGCCCCAGCATTTT
V gene: TRBV25-1; CDR3 length: 13; J gene: TRBJ2-1; D gene: -; clone size: few; CDR3 protein: CASSEFRVNEQFF; CDR3 DNA: TGTGCCAGCAGTGAATTCAGGGTCAATGAGCAGTTCTTC
V gene: TRBV11-2; CDR3 length: 14; J gene: TRBJ2-5; D gene: -; clone size: many; CDR3 protein: CASSANRGRETQYF; CDR3 DNA: TGTGCCAGCAGCGCTAATAGGGGCAGGGAGACCCAGTACTTC
V gene: TRBV10-3; CDR3 length: 13; J gene: TRBJ2-7; D gene: -; clone size: -; CDR3 protein: CASSRDETYEQYF; CDR3 DNA: TGTGCCAGCAGCCGGGACGAGACCTACGAGCAGTACTTC
V gene: TRBV15; CDR3 length: 16; J gene: TRBJ1-1; D gene: -; clone size: many; CDR3 protein: CATSRDIGGLNTEAFF; CDR3 DNA: TGTGCCACCAGCAGAGATATAGGTGGATTGAACACTGAAGCTTTCTTT
V gene: TRBV20-1; CDR3 length: 18; J gene: TRBJ1-2; D gene: TRBD1; clone size: once; CDR3 protein: CSARDLPGKTGQGGGYTF; CDR3 DNA: TGCAGTGCTAGAGATCTCCCCGGGAAAACGGGACAGGGCGGGGGCTACACCTTC
V gene: TRBV10-3; CDR3 length: 14; J gene: TRBJ2-5; D gene: TRBD2; clone size: -; CDR3 protein: CASSLVGAGGSKYF; CDR3 DNA: TGTGCCAGCAGTTTAGTTGGCGCGGGCGGGAGTAAGTACTTC
V gene: TRBV5-1; CDR3 length: 13; J gene: TRBJ1-1; D gene: -; clone size: many; CDR3 protein: CASSTGTYTEAFF; CDR3 DNA: TGCGCCAGCAGCACAGGGACCTACACTGAAGCTTTCTTT
V gene: TRBV11-2; CDR3 length: 16; J gene: TRBJ2-2; D gene: -; clone size: -; CDR3 protein: CASSRGYSGNTGELFF; CDR3 DNA: TGTGCCAGCAGCCGAGGGTACTCTGGAAACACCGGGGAGCTGTTTTTT
V gene: TRBV10-3; CDR3 length: 13; J gene: TRBJ2-7; D gene: -; clone size: many; CDR3 protein: CAIRDGVHYEQYF; CDR3 DNA: TGTGCCATCAGGGACGGGGTCCATTACGAGCAGTACTTC
V gene: TRBV12-3/TRBV12-4; CDR3 length: 14; J gene: TRBJ1-1; D gene: -; clone size: -; CDR3 protein: CASREHGGLTKAFF; CDR3 DNA: TGTGCCAGCAGGGAACACGGGGGTCTAACCAAAGCTTTCTTT
V gene: TRBV6-5; CDR3 length: 16; J gene: TRBJ2-5; D gene: TRBD1; clone size: -; CDR3 protein: CASSFGTPGQKETQYF; CDR3 DNA: TGTGCCAGCAGTTTTGGGACGCCGGGACAGAAAGAGACCCAGTACTTC
V gene: TRBV7-2; CDR3 length: 14; J gene: TRBJ2-5; D gene: -; clone size: -; CDR3 protein: CASSPPTLQETQYF; CDR3 DNA: TGTGCCAGCTCACCACCGACACTCCAAGAGACCCAGTACTTC
V gene: TRBV11-1; CDR3 length: 14; J gene: TRBJ2-7; D gene: TRBD1; clone size: -; CDR3 protein: CASSTGQGRDEQYF; CDR3 DNA: TGTGCCAGCAGTACGGGACAGGGCCGTGACGAGCAGTACTTC
V gene: TRBV20-1; CDR3 length: 16; J gene: TRBJ2-7; D gene: -; clone size: few; CDR3 protein: CSASGLAGGLPYEQYF; CDR3 DNA: TGCAGTGCTAGCGGACTAGCAGGGGGGTTACCCTACGAGCAGTACTTC
V gene: TRBV18; CDR3 length: 15; J gene: TRBJ2-5; D gene: -; clone size: few; CDR3 protein: CASSSTVTFLGSQYF; CDR3 DNA: TGTGCCAGCTCGTCGACGGTGACCTTCCTTGGGTCCCAGTACTTC
V gene: TRBV11-2; CDR3 length: 16; J gene: TRBJ2-2; D gene: -; clone size: -; CDR3 protein: CASRTAGAGHTGELFF; CDR3 DNA: TGTGCCAGCAGAACTGCTGGCGCGGGTCACACCGGGGAGCTGTTTTTT
V gene: TRBV29-1; CDR3 length: 12; J gene: TRBJ2-7; D gene: -; clone size: many; CDR3 protein: CSVVEGSYEQYF; CDR3 DNA: TGCAGCGTTGTTGAGGGGTCCTACGAGCAGTACTTC
V gene: TRBV29-1; CDR3 length: 11; J gene: TRBJ1-4; D gene: -; clone size: -; CDR3 protein: CSVLWTPGCFF; CDR3 DNA: TGCAGCGTTCTGTGGACCCCGGGGTGTTTTTTT
V gene: TRBV5-1; CDR3 length: 13; J gene: TRBJ1-4; D gene: -; clone size: many; CDR3 protein: CASSLTGSEKLFF; CDR3 DNA: TGCGCCAGCAGCTTGACAGGGAGTGAAAAACTGTTTTTT
V gene: TRBV14; CDR3 length: 15; J gene: TRBJ1-6; D gene: -; clone size: few; CDR3 protein: CASSQDRVSNSPLHF; CDR3 DNA: TGTGCCAGCAGCCAAGATCGAGTATCAAATTCACCCCTCCACTTT
V gene: TRBV6-2/TRBV6-3; CDR3 length: 14; J gene: TRBJ1-1; D gene: TRBD1; clone size: few; CDR3 protein: CASVAYRQGPEAFF; CDR3 DNA: TGTGCCAGCGTGGCCTATCGACAGGGCCCTGAAGCTTTCTTT
V gene: TRBV7-9; CDR3 length: 20; J gene: TRBJ2-7; D gene: -; clone size: -; CDR3 protein: CASSFYICSPDLGALNGQYF; CDR3 DNA: -
V gene: TRBV29-1; CDR3 length: 13; J gene: TRBJ2-5; D gene: TRBD1; clone size: -; CDR3 protein: CSVDRGPQETQYF; CDR3 DNA: TGCAGCGTCGACAGGGGGCCCCAAGAGACCCAGTACTTC
V gene: TRBV5-4; CDR3 length: 11; J gene: TRBJ2-7; D gene: -; clone size: -; CDR3 protein: CASSKGNEQYF; CDR3 DNA: TGTGCCAGCAGCAAAGGTAACGAGCAGTACTTC
V gene: TRBV2; CDR3 length: 13; J gene: TRBJ2-7; D gene: -; clone size: many; CDR3 protein: CASSEAAAYEQYF; CDR3 DNA: TGTGCCAGCAGTGAAGCGGCTGCCTACGAGCAGTACTTC
V gene: TRBV12-3/TRBV12-4; CDR3 length: 15; J gene: TRBJ1-4; D gene: -; clone size: few; CDR3 protein: CASSRMGATNEKLLF; CDR3 DNA: TGTGCCAGCAGTCGTATGGGAGCAACTAATGAAAAACTGCTTTTT
V gene: TRBV7-9; CDR3 length: 15; J gene: TRBJ2-7; D gene: TRBD1; clone size: -; CDR3 protein: CASSCDRDRFYEQYF; CDR3 DNA: TGTGCCAGCAGCTGTGACAGGGACCGGTTCTACGAGCAGTACTTC
V gene: TRBV20-1; CDR3 length: 14; J gene: TRBJ2-2; D gene: TRBD1; clone size: few; CDR3 protein: CSARDGQGGGELFF; CDR3 DNA: TGCAGTGCTAGAGATGGACAGGGAGGCGGGGAGCTGTTTTTT
V gene: TRBV5-4; CDR3 length: 14; J gene: TRBJ1-1; D gene: TRBD1; clone size: many; CDR3 protein: CASSLPDREAEAFF; CDR3 DNA: TGTGCCAGCAGCTTGCCGGACAGGGAAGCTGAAGCTTTCTTT
V gene: TRBV29-1; CDR3 length: 14; J gene: TRBJ1-3; D gene: -; clone size: many; CDR3 protein: CSVVDRFSGNTIYF; CDR3 DNA: TGCAGCGTTGTCGACAGATTCTCTGGAAACACCATATATTTT
V gene: TRBV7-2; CDR3 length: 16; J gene: TRBJ2-7; D gene: -; clone size: -; CDR3 protein: CASSLGPADRRYEQYF; CDR3 DNA: TGTGCCAGCAGCTTGGGGCCCGCCGACCGGCGCTACGAGCAGTACTTC
V gene: TRBV19; CDR3 length: 11; J gene: TRBJ1-1; D gene: -; clone size: few; CDR3 protein: CATSKNTEAFF; CDR3 DNA: TGTGCCACCTCGAAGAACACTGAAGCTTTCTTT
V gene: TRBV2; CDR3 length: 14; J gene: TRBJ1-1; D gene: -; clone size: many; CDR3 protein: CASSEVQSSPGAFF; CDR3 DNA: TGTGCCAGCAGTGAAGTTCAGTCATCCCCGGGCGCTTTCTTT
V gene: TRBV12-3/TRBV12-4; CDR3 length: 13; J gene: TRBJ2-7; D gene: -; clone size: -; CDR3 protein: CASGQASSYEQYF; CDR3 DNA: TGTGCCAGCGGTCAGGCGAGCTCCTACGAGCAGTACTTC
V gene: TRBV6-4; CDR3 length: 14; J gene: TRBJ1-1; D gene: TRBD1; clone size: once; CDR3 protein: CAITEAGGSTEAFF; CDR3 DNA: TGTGCCATCACTGAGGCAGGGGGCTCGACTGAAGCTTTCTTT
V gene: TRBV7-9; CDR3 length: 16; J gene: TRBJ2-5; D gene: -; clone size: -; CDR3 protein: CASSAQQGGFQETQYF; CDR3 DNA: TGTGCCAGCAGCGCACAACAGGGGGGGTTCCAAGAGACCCAGTACTTC
V gene: TRBV29-1; CDR3 length: 9; J gene: TRBJ2-7; D gene: -; clone size: -; CDR3 protein: CRSPYEQYF; CDR3 DNA: TGCAGGTCCCCCTACGAGCAGTACTTC
V gene: TRBV7-8; CDR3 length: 16; J gene: TRBJ2-5; D gene: TRBD1; clone size: few; CDR3 protein: CASSLEGGTGPETQYF; CDR3 DNA: TGTGCCAGCAGCTTAGAGGGGGGGACAGGGCCGGAGACCCAGTACTTC